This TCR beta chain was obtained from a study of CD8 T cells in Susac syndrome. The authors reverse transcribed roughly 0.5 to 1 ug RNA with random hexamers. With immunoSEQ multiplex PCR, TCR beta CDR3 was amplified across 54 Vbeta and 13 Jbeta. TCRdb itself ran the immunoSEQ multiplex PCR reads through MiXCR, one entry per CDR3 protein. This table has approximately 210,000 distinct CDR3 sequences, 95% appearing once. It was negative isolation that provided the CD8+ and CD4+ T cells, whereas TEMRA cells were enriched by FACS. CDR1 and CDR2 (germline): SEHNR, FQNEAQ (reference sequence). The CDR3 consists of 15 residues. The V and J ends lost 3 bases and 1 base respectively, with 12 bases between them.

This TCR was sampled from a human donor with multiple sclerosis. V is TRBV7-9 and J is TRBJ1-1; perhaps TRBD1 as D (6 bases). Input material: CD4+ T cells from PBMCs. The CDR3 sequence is CASSLVTGPNTEAFF. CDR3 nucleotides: TGTGCCAGCAGCTTGGTGACAGGACCGAACACTGAAGCTTTCTTT.